Presented here are 18 T cell receptor beta chains from one specimen sequenced in a study of T-cell memory formation after mild COVID-19. TCRdb passed the 5' RACE reads through MiXCR, listing each CDR3 protein once. Here the sample spans approximately 430,000 distinct CDR3 sequences, about 22% being singletons. The material sequenced was PBMCs or a T cell subset sorted from them (not recorded which). The source of these receptors is an adult woman who had mild COVID-19 (a few samples of this study predate the infection). Cell type and time point are not known.

This clonotype appeared a few times. This chain connects TRBV5-1 to TRBJ1-5; D not resolved. Germline V gene sequence: CDR1 SGHRS, CDR2 YFSETQ. Trimming took 2 bases from V and 0 from J, leaving 9 bases between them. The CDR3 loop spans 15 amino acids. The chain's CDR3 is CASSFGEGSNQPQHF. The CDR3, as DNA: TGCGCCAGCAGCTTTGGCGAGGGTAGCAATCAGCCCCAGCATTTT.

The chain recombines TRBV20-1 with TRBJ2-7; 7 bases agree with TRBD2. After removal of 1 base from V and 4 bases from J, the junction contained 10 bases not matched to a gene. Germline V lookup: CDR1 DFQATT, CDR2 SNEGSKA (reference sequence). The CDR3 is made up of 15 amino acids. The CDR3 bases are TGCAGTGCTAGAGCTGACGGGACTAATATATACGAGCAGTACTTC. This gives the protein CSARADGTNIYEQYF.

This clonotype has only a few counts. The chain joins TRBV5-1 to TRBJ2-6, with D possibly matching TRBD1 (6 bases). The V and J ends lost 0 bases and 0 bases respectively, with 10 bases between them. The germline CDR1 and CDR2 sequences are SGHRS and YFSETQ. This CDR3 spans 17 amino acids. CDR3 sequence reads: CASSLGTASSGANVLTF. In nucleotides, the CDR3 is TGCGCCAGCAGCTTGGGGACAGCTTCCTCTGGGGCCAACGTCCTGACTTTC. Combining the CDR3 with reference TRBV5-1 and TRBJ2-6 gives the whole variable domain KAGVTQTPRYLIKTRGQQVTLSCSPISGHRSVSWYQQTPGQGLQFLFEYFSETQRNKGNFPGRFSGRQFSNSRSEMNVSTLELGDSALYLCASSLGTASSGANVLTFGAGSRLTVL.

The chain couples TRBV20-1 to TRBJ1-5; D is unresolved. CDR1 is DFQATT and CDR2 is SNEGSKA in the germline V gene (reference sequence). CDR3 length: 13 residues. V dropped 1 base and J dropped 3 bases, with 7 bases sitting between them. The CDR3 DNA follows: TGCAGTGCTAGAGCCAGCTACAATCAGCCCCAGCATTTT. Amino acids: CSARASYNQPQHF.

This rearrangement joins TRBV6-4 to TRBJ2-1, with D uncertain. In germline, CDR1 is MRHNA, CDR2 SNTAGT. Trimming left V 4 bases short and J 8 bases short, with 15 bases between. The CDR3 runs 14 residues. As DNA, the CDR3 is TGTGCCAGCAGTGTTAAGGACCGGGCTTATGAGCAGTTCTTC. Translating it yields CASSVKDRAYEQFF.

This chain links TRBV3-1 with TRBJ2-5; 9 bases fit TRBD2. Germline lookup yields CDR1 LGHDT and CDR2 YNNKEL (reference sequence). CDR3 length equals 15 residues. Germline trimming cut 4 bases from V and 3 bases from J; bases unmatched to any gene: 6. The CDR3 loop is CASSLASSGKETQYF. Here the CDR3 DNA reads TGTGCCAGCAGCCTTGCCTCTAGCGGGAAAGAGACCCAGTACTTC.

This chain links TRBV6-2 or TRBV6-3 with TRBJ2-7, with 11 bases matching TRBD2. Trimming took 6 bases from V and 5 from J; bases not matched to a gene: 9. The CDR3 has 15 amino acids. CDR1 is MNHEY, CDR2 SVGEGT, per germline. For the CDR3, the DNA is TGTGCCAGCAGCCCAAACGGACTAGCGGGTAACGAGCAGTACTTC. It specifies CASSPNGLAGNEQYF.

The CDR3 nucleotides are TGCAGTGCTAGGAGTGGGGGCTCGTCTAATGAAAAACTGTTTTTT. It yields the protein CSARSGGSSNEKLFF. The chain links TRBV20-1 to TRBJ1-4, with D perhaps TRBD1 (6 bases). The CDR3 is 15 residues long. With 3 bases removed from V and 3 bases from J, the gap between germline ends came to 14 bases. Germline V gives CDR1 DFQATT, CDR2 SNEGSKA (reference sequence).

This clonotype was found a few times. The V call is TRBV6-2 or TRBV6-3, the J call TRBJ2-1, with 10 positions matching TRBD2. CDR3 length: 16 amino acids. The J segment lost 3 bases and the V segment lost 5 bases, leaving 7 bases of the junction unmatched. Germline V CDR1 and CDR2: MNHEY, SVGEGT. In DNA form, the CDR3 reads TGTGCCAGCAGTACACCAACTAGCGGGGACTACAATGAGCAGTTCTTC. Amino acid sequence: CASSTPTSGDYNEQFF.

This clonotype was picked up a small number of times. The chain combines TRBV5-1 with TRBJ1-2, with 9 positions matching TRBD1. J gave up 6 bases and V 4 bases, and 16 bases lay outside the gene matches. Germline V gene lookup returns CDR1 SGHRS and CDR2 YFSETQ. The length of the CDR3 is 17 residues. The CDR3 region is CASSPPYRRDRVNGYTF. In DNA form, the CDR3 reads TGCGCCAGCAGCCCTCCTTATCGACGGGACAGGGTCAATGGCTACACCTTC. The complete variable domain, with remaining parts taken from reference TRBV5-1 and TRBJ1-2, reads KAGVTQTPRYLIKTRGQQVTLSCSPISGHRSVSWYQQTPGQGLQFLFEYFSETQRNKGNFPGRFSGRQFSNSRSEMNVSTLELGDSALYLCASSPPYRRDRVNGYTFGSGTRLTVV.

This clonotype was seen a handful of times. The chain recombines TRBV25-1 with TRBJ2-5, with D uncertain. The CDR3 spans 12 residues. In germline, CDR1 is MGHDK, CDR2 SYGVNS. V was shortened by 4 bases and J by 7 bases, with 10 bases between the two germline ends. CDR3 residues: CASSGFLGTQYF. The CDR3 DNA reads TGTGCCAGCAGTGGGTTTTTGGGGACCCAGTACTTC.

The chain is built from TRBV6-2 or TRBV6-3 and TRBJ2-5; 9 bases are shared with TRBD2. Germline V gene sequence: CDR1 MNHEY, CDR2 SVGEGT. The CDR3 is made up of 15 amino acids. With 3 bases clipped from V and 4 bases from J, the junction kept 6 bases outside the gene matches. Here the CDR3 reads CASSYNSGGSETQYF. The DNA of the CDR3 is TGTGCCAGCAGTTATAATAGCGGGGGCTCAGAGACCCAGTACTTC.

This clonotype was observed a few times. The chain uses TRBV7-9 and TRBJ1-3; TRBD1 matches 10 bases. V lost 5 bases and J lost 1; bases outside the gene matches: 11. This CDR3 is built from 18 residues. The germline V gene has CDR1 SEHNR and CDR2 FQNEAQ (reference sequence). The CDR3 DNA reads TGTGCCAGCAGCCGAGGCGGGACAGGGGATCGATCTGGAAACACCATATATTTT. Translating it yields CASSRGGTGDRSGNTIYF.

This clonotype was seen only a few times. J is TRBJ1-2 and V is TRBV12-3 or TRBV12-4; the D gene is possibly TRBD1 (5 bases). Trimming removed 0 bases at V and 1 base at J, with 9 bases between. The CDR3 spans 15 residues. Written as DNA, the CDR3 is TGTGCCAGCAGTTTAGCGGGACGGAATAACTATGGCTACACCTTC. It codes for CASSLAGRNNYGYTF.

This rearrangement joins TRBV7-9 to TRBJ1-1, with D maybe TRBD1 (6 bases). This CDR3 has 15 amino acids. Trimming left V 2 bases short and J 4 bases short, with 14 bases between. Germline V gene lookup returns CDR1 SEHNR and CDR2 FQNEAQ (reference sequence). The DNA for the CDR3 is TGTGCCAGCAGCTTAAGCCAGGGGCGAGGCACTGAAGCTTTCTTT. This gives the protein CASSLSQGRGTEAFF.

This clonotype was seen at least ten times. V gene TRBV7-9 combines with J gene TRBJ2-3; D is uncertain. The V end lost 6 bases, the J end lost 6 bases, and 10 bases lay between the germline ends. CDR3 length: 12 residues. Germline CDR1 SEHNR, CDR2 FQNEAQ (reference sequence). CDR3 sequence: CASSPLRDTQYF. DNA of the CDR3: TGTGCCAGCAGTCCCCTGAGGGATACGCAGTATTTT.

The chain is built from TRBV5-1 and TRBJ2-2; TRBD2 agrees at 11 bases. Germline trimming cut 1 base from V and 0 bases from J; bases unmatched to any gene: 5. The CDR3 length is 18 residues. Germline V gives CDR1 SGHRS, CDR2 YFSETQ. This CDR3 is CASSLRLAGKANTGELFF. In DNA, the CDR3 is TGCGCCAGCAGCTTGCGACTAGCGGGGAAAGCGAACACCGGGGAGCTGTTTTTT.

V usage is TRBV4-1 and J usage is TRBJ1-2, with 7 bases lining up with TRBD1. Germline CDR1 and CDR2: MGHRA and YSYEKL. CDR3 length: 15 amino acids. The junction had 5 bases not matched to a gene; V was cut back by 1 base and J by 3 bases. Here the CDR3 reads CASSQVTQGHYGYTF. Written as DNA, the CDR3 is TGCGCCAGCAGCCAAGTCACACAGGGGCACTATGGCTACACCTTC.